The clone carrying this TCR beta chain came up a few times. Its antigen is unidentified. Per germline, CDR1 MNHEY and CDR2 SMNVEV (reference sequence). The CDR3 has 14 residues. After removal of 6 bases from V and 8 bases from J, the junction contained 7 bases not matched to a gene. TCRdb re-called the reads through MiXCR, storing one row per CDR3 protein. Here the sample spans about 920,000 distinct CDR3 sequences, roughly 30% being singletons. This sample was taken from a study of T cell repertoires in cytomegalovirus infection. Notes on the study in general: The cumulative frequency of public TCR beta families identified carriers of CMV plus the relevant HLA.

The V gene is TRBV27, the J gene TRBJ1-6, with TRBD1 identical over 7 bases. The receptor was isolated from a human donor in good health (CMV status not recorded). Some clones in this sample may be carry-over from other donors' samples. The sample was cultured CD8+ T cells from PBMCs, taken from culture after CMV antigen stimulation. The CDR3 here is CASRITGDYSPLHF. CDR3 in DNA: TGTGCCAGCAGAATTACAGGGGATTATTCACCCCTCCACTTT.